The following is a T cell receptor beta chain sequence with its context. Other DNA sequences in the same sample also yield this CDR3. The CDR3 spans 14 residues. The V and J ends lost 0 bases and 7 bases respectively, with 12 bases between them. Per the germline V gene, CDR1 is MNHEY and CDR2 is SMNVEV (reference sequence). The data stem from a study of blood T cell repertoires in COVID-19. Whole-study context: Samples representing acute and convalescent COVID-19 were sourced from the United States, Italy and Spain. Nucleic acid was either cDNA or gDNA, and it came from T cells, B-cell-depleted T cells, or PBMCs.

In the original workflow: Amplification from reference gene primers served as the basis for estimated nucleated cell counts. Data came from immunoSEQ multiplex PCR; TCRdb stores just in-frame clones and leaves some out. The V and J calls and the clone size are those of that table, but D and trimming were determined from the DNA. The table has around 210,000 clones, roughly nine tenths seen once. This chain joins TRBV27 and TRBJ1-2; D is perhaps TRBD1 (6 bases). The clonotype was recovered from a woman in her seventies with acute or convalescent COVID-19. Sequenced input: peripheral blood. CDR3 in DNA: TGTGCCAGCAGTTTATCCGGGGGGCGCGGTGGCTACACCTTC. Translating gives CASSLSGGRGGYTF.